This T cell receptor beta chain was observed in a study of response to subunit inactivated influenza vaccine. Notes on the study in general: The authors proposed limited new T cell recruitment per seasonal influenza vaccination.

This clonotype was found many times. Its target is not known. TCRdb called the RT-PCR reads again in MiXCR, with one record for every CDR3 protein. This sample has 710,000 or so distinct CDR3 sequences, with 15% to 18% found just once. The sample here was PBMCs from blood, taken about 13 days after vaccination. This receptor was obtained from a man aged 50 to 59 who received an inactivated influenza vaccine.

The CDR3 loop is CASRVRGQDTQYF. For the CDR3, the DNA is TGTGCCAGCAGGGTAAGGGGGCAAGATACGCAGTATTTT. The chain joins TRBV2 to TRBJ2-3; 7 bases are shared with TRBD1. This CDR3 contains 13 residues. Per germline, CDR1 SNHLY and CDR2 FYNNEI. The V and J ends lost 6 bases and 5 bases, in that order; junction bases with no gene match: 5.